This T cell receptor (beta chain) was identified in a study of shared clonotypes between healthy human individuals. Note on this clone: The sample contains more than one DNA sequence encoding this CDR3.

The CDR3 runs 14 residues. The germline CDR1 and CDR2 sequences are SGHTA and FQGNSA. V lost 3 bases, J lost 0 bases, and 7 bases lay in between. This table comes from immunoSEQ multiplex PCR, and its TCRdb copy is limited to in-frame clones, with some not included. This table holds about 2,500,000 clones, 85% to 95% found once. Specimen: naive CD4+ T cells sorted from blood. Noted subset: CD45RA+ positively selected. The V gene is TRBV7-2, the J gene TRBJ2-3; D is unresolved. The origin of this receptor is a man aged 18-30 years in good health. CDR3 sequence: CASSLSASTDTQYF. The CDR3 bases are TGTGCCAGCAGCTTGAGTGCTAGCACAGATACGCAGTATTTT.